This T cell receptor beta chain derives from a study of CD8 T cells in ankylosing spondylitis. Study-level points and caveats: Certain motif variants had earlier been reported in reactive arthritis synovial fluid and blood. From matched ankylosing spondylitis synovial fluid, disease-linked clones were reportedly recovered at significantly enriched levels.

The V and J ends lost 3 bases and 7 bases respectively, with 16 bases between them. This CDR3 has 15 residues. This clonotype was seen repeatedly, ten times or more. What it binds is unknown. In TCRdb, the 5' RACE reads were re-called with MiXCR into one record per CDR3 protein. The repertoire has about 220,000 distinct CDR3 sequences, 10% to 13% of them found once; the top ten carry around a fifth. Sequencing was carried out using blood, either unsorted or a sorted T cell fraction (not recorded which). The origin of this receptor is a male donor with ankylosing spondylitis or in good health (not recorded which). This sequence joins TRBV12-3 or TRBV12-4 and TRBJ1-5; D uncertain. DNA for the CDR3: TGTGCCAGCAGTTTTTACCAGGTAGGAGGGCAGCCCCAGCATTTT. It codes for CASSFYQVGGQPQHF.